This is a list of T cell receptor beta chains from one sample in a study of breast tumors, draining lymph nodes, adjacent tissues. TCRdb reprocessed the multiplex PCR reads with MiXCR, giving one entry per CDR3 protein. The sample lists about 15,000 distinct CDR3 sequences, less than 65% seen once, with over 15% in the top ten. Specimen: tumor-adjacent breast tissue. These receptors came from a female donor with breast cancer. Some clones in this sample may be carry-over from other donors' samples. The CDR3 runs from the conserved cysteine through the conserved F or W. The D gene is left open where the match is weak. A clone size is listed for some rows: how often the clone was seen (once, few, many), or a class if it is expanded.

>TRBJ1-6|TRBD1|TRBV5-8|medium-sized
TGTGCCAGCAGCTTGGAACCTCGGGACAGAAATTCACCCCTCCACTTT
CASSLEPRDRNSPLHF
>TRBJ1-4|.|TRBV2|.
TGTGCCAGCAGTGCGGGGCAGAGTGGTGAAAAACTGTTTTTT
CASSAGQSGEKLFF
>TRBJ2-3|.|TRBV12-3/TRBV12-4|.
TGTGCCAGCAGTTTGGGGGTCGATGGGAGCACAGATACGCAGTATTTT
CASSLGVDGSTDTQYF
>TRBJ2-5|.|TRBV2|many
TGTGCCAGCAGCGGGACGGCCGGGGGGACCCAGTACTTC
CASSGTAGGTQYF
>TRBJ2-3|.|TRBV5-8|medium-sized
TGTGCCAGCAGTACCATCGGGGCGAGGGATACGCAGTATTTT
CASSTIGARDTQYF
>TRBJ1-2|.|TRBV10-3|.
TGTGCCATCAATCCTGACGGGCCCAACTATGGCTACACCTTC
CAINPDGPNYGYTF
>TRBJ2-7|.|TRBV6-2/TRBV6-3|many
TGTGCCAGCAGCTCAGTGCACCCCCGTGTGGGGTCCGAGCAGTACTTC
CASSSVHPRVGSEQYF
>TRBJ2-3|.|TRBV11-3|medium-sized
TGTGCCAGCAGCTTAGCTAGCGTGGGTACAGATACGCAGTATTTT
CASSLASVGTDTQYF
>TRBJ2-7|TRBD2|TRBV29-1|medium-sized
TGCAGCGTTGAAAAGATAGCGGGAGTGGGCTACGAGCAGTACTTC
CSVEKIAGVGYEQYF
>TRBJ1-5|.|TRBV6-5|many
TGTGCCAGCTGGGGGGGGGGGCAGCCCCAGCATTTT
CASWGGGQPQHF
>TRBJ2-1|TRBD1|TRBV6-1|.
TGTGCCAGTACAGGACAGGGGGGCGGCAATGAGCAGTTCTTC
CASTGQGGGNEQFF
>TRBJ2-1|.|TRBV19|.
TGTGCCAGTAGTATGACGGGACTGGTGACTACAATGGGGCAGTCTTTC
CASSMTGLVTTMGQSF
>TRBJ1-6|.|TRBV4-3|.
TGCGCCAGCAGCCAAGCTTCCAGTGGCTCACCCCTCCACTTT
CASSQASSGSPLHF
>TRBJ2-5|TRBD1|TRBV6-2/TRBV6-3|.
TGCGCCGACAGTTGGGGACAGGCCCAAGAAGAGACCCAGTACTTC
CADSWGQAQEETQYF
>TRBJ2-1|.|TRBV20-1|.
TGCAGTGCTAGAGATGATGCGGCGTTGGGTGAGCAGTTCTTC
CSARDDAALGEQFF
>TRBJ2-7|.|TRBV7-3|.
TGTGCCAGCAGCCAACAGGGAGGGTCACAATACGAGCAGTACTTC
CASSQQGGSQYEQYF
>TRBJ2-2|.|TRBV7-2|.
TGTGCCAGCAGCTCTAGGGGGGGCGCCGATGCCGGGAAGCTGTTTTTT
CASSSRGGADAGKLFF
>TRBJ1-2|TRBD1|TRBV20-1|.
TGCAGTGCTAGTCCGGGACAGGGGTACGGCTACACCTTC
CSASPGQGYGYTF
>TRBJ2-5|TRBD2|TRBV7-2|medium-sized
TGTGCCAGCAGCGCCCGGAGGGGACTAGCGGGAAGGGAAGAGACCCAGTACTTC
CASSARRGLAGREETQYF
>TRBJ1-2|TRBD1|TRBV5-6|.
TGTGCCAGCAGCTTGGGGCAGGGGGAGGGTGGCTACACCTTC
CASSLGQGEGGYTF
>TRBJ2-7|TRBD1|TRBV29-1|.
TGCAGCGTTGATGGGGACAGTAGCTACGAGCAGTACTTC
CSVDGDSSYEQYF
>TRBJ2-7|.|TRBV4-2|.
TGTGCCAGCAGCCAAGTCGGACAGGGAGGGTACGAGCAGTACTTC
CASSQVGQGGYEQYF
>TRBJ1-5|.|TRBV12-3/TRBV12-4|.
TGTGCCAGCAGTTTAGCGTCGCATCAGCCCCAGCATTTT
CASSLASHQPQHF
>TRBJ2-1|.|TRBV19|.
TGTGCCAGTAGTATTTTGGGGGGCTACTCCTACAATGAGCAGTTCTTC
CASSILGGYSYNEQFF
>TRBJ2-1|TRBD2|TRBV27|many
TGTGCCAGCACCATGGGACTAGCGGGATACAATGAGCAGTTCTTC
CASTMGLAGYNEQFF
>TRBJ1-4|TRBD1|TRBV6-1|many
TGTGCCAGCACAGGACAGGCCCGAGAAAAACTGTTTTTT
CASTGQAREKLFF
>TRBJ1-1|.|TRBV30|.
TGTGCCTGGAGTGTTCGAACCACTGAAGCTTTCTTT
CAWSVRTTEAFF